These 11 T cell receptor beta chains came from one sample sequenced in a study of blood T cell repertoires in COVID-19. This table comes from immunoSEQ multiplex PCR, and its TCRdb copy is limited to in-frame clones, with some not included. In the table there are approximately 120,000 clones, 85% to 90% of which are singletons. The sample comprised peripheral blood. The receptors come from a woman aged 80 or older with COVID-19, enrolled during active disease.

The CDR3 protein is CASSYQLLTGLGNYGYTF. CDR3 coding DNA: TGTGCCAGCAGTTACCAACTCCTGACAGGGCTCGGTAACTATGGCTACACCTTC. This chain links TRBV6-2 or TRBV6-3 with TRBJ1-2; 7 bases match TRBD1. CDR3 size: 18 residues. The junction had 13 bases not matched to a gene; V was cut back by 2 bases and J by 1 base. Looked up from germline, CDR1 is MNHEY and CDR2 is SVGEGT.

The chain carries TRBV7-2 and TRBJ2-7, with TRBD1 identical over 7 bases. The CDR3 consists of 14 residues. After removal of 1 base from V and 4 bases from J, the junction contained 4 bases not matched to a gene. CDR1 and CDR2 (germline): SGHTA, FQGNSA. The CDR3 sequence is CASSLVVRGYEQYF. DNA for the CDR3: TGTGCCAGCAGCTTAGTTGTCAGGGGGTACGAGCAGTACTTC.

The chain couples TRBV27 to TRBJ1-5; 7 nucleotides match TRBD1. This CDR3 spans 13 amino acids. Germline trimming cut 1 base from V and 7 bases from J; bases unmatched to any gene: 1. Germline CDR1 and CDR2: MNHEY and SMNVEV (reference sequence). CDR3 nucleotides: TGTGCCAGCAGTTTATTACAGGGGCAGCCCCAGCATTTT. Translation gives CASSLLQGQPQHF.

In its sample, this clone was seen once. This chain connects TRBV28 to TRBJ1-3, with 7 nucleotides matching TRBD1. The CDR3 is made up of 15 amino acids. Unmatched junction bases numbered 8, after V lost 5 bases and J lost 4 bases. Germline V gene data show CDR1 as MDHEN and CDR2 as SYDVKM. The CDR3 DNA follows: TGTGCCAGCAGTGGTGCTTGGGACAGAGGAAACACCATATATTTT. As protein: CASSGAWDRGNTIYF. The entire variable domain, with the rest obtained from reference TRBV28 and TRBJ1-3, is as follows: DVKVTQSSRYLVKRTGEKVFLECVQDMDHENMFWYRQDPGLGLRLIYFSYDVKMKEKGDIPEGYSVSREKKERFSLILESASTNQTSMYLCASSGAWDRGNTIYFGEGSWLTVV.

This chain links TRBV5-4 with TRBJ2-5; D possibly corresponds to TRBD1 (6 bases). The V gene lost 3 bases and the J gene lost 2 bases, with 11 bases spanning the gap. Germline assignment: CDR1 SGHNT and CDR2 YYREEE (reference sequence). This CDR3 region has 14 residues. This CDR3 is CASSYIQGQETQYF. The CDR3 DNA sequence: TGTGCCAGCAGCTACATACAGGGACAAGAGACCCAGTACTTC. Supplemented by reference TRBV5-4 and TRBJ2-5, the full variable domain reads ETGVTQSPTHLIKTRGQQVTLRCSSQSGHNTVSWYQQALGQGPQFIFQYYREEENGRGNFPPRFSGLQFPNYSSELNVNALELDDSALYLCASSYIQGQETQYFGPGTRLLVL.

This chain uses TRBV11-2 with TRBJ2-5; perhaps TRBD1 as D (7 bases). Germline assignment: CDR1 SGHAT and CDR2 FQNNGV. The CDR3 contains 14 residues. V was trimmed by 3 bases and J by 5 bases, leaving 13 bases between them. CDR3 in DNA: TGTGCCAGCAGCTTCATGGAGGGGGCGGAGACCCAGTACTTC. Protein: CASSFMEGAETQYF.

The CDR3 spells CSASPSGGSWAKNIQYF. The CDR3 bases are TGCAGTGCTAGTCCTTCCGGCGGCTCGTGGGCCAAAAACATTCAGTACTTC. V and J are TRBV20-1 and TRBJ2-4; no clear D gene. V was cut by 3 bases and J by 1 base, with 19 bases left in between. This CDR3 region has 17 residues. CDR1 is DFQATT, CDR2 SNEGSKA, per germline (reference sequence).

The CDR3 is CASSSGSTGDHGSQPQHF. The CDR3, as DNA: TGTGCCAGCAGCTCGGGATCTACAGGGGACCATGGTAGTCAGCCCCAGCATTTT. The chain links TRBV5-5 to TRBJ1-5; TRBD1 agrees at 7 bases. J gave up 6 bases and V 3 bases, and 18 bases lay outside the gene matches. CDR3 length equals 18 residues. CDR1 is SGHKS, CDR2 YYEKEE, per germline (reference sequence).

The chain has TRBV9 and TRBJ2-7; TRBD2 matches at 8 bases. The CDR3 length is 14 residues. Germline CDR1 reads SGDLS; CDR2 reads YYNGEE. V lost 6 bases and J lost 5; bases outside the gene matches: 10. CDR3 nucleotide sequence: TGTGCCAGCAACCCCGGGACTAGGGTTCACGAGCAGTACTTC. It yields the protein CASNPGTRVHEQYF.

The chain carries TRBV6-1 and TRBJ1-1; unclear D gene. There are 14 residues in the CDR3. CDR1 MNHNS and CDR2 SASEGT come from the germline V gene. Trimming cost V 2 bases and J 1 base, with 8 bases left between them. The CDR3: CASSERLSNTEAFF. CDR3 DNA: TGTGCCAGCAGTGAACGTTTATCGAACACTGAAGCTTTCTTT.

The chain employs TRBV5-1 and TRBJ2-1; no definite D call. This CDR3 spans 12 amino acids. Per the germline V gene, CDR1 is SGHRS and CDR2 is YFSETQ. V lost 4 bases and J lost 6, with 8 bases in between. CDR3 sequence (DNA): TGCGCCAGCAGCACAGCTTTCAATGAGCAGTTCTTC. It translates to CASSTAFNEQFF.